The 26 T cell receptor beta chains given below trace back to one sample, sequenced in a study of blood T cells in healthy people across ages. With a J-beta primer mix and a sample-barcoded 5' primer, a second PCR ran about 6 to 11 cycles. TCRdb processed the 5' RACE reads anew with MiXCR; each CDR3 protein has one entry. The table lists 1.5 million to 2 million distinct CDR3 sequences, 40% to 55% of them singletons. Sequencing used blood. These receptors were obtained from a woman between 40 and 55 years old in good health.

This chain's CDR3 is CASSYSARALLVYGYTF. The CDR3 DNA is TGTGCCAGCAGTTACTCGGCCAGGGCTCTTTTGGTGTATGGCTACACCTTC. The genes are TRBV6-5 and TRBJ1-2; tentatively, D is TRBD1 (5 bases). With 0 bases removed from V and 5 bases from J, the gap between germline ends came to 19 bases. CDR1 and CDR2 (germline): MNHEY, SVGAGI. This CDR3 is 17 amino acids long.

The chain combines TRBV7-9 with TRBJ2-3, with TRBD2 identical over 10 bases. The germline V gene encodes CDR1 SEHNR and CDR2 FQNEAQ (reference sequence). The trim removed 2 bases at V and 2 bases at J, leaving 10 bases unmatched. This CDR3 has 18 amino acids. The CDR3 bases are TGTGCCAGCAGCTTAACTGGCCAACTAGCGGGGTCCACAGATACGCAGTATTTT. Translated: CASSLTGQLAGSTDTQYF.

As DNA, the CDR3 is TGTGCCAGCAGCTACTTACAGGGGCTAGAGACCCAGTACTTC. Translation gives CASSYLQGLETQYF. The J gene is TRBJ2-5, the V gene TRBV7-9; 7 bases map to TRBD1. From germline, CDR1 is SEHNR and CDR2 FQNEAQ (reference sequence). The CDR3 has 14 residues. The J segment lost 4 bases and the V segment lost 4 bases, leaving 6 bases of the junction unmatched.

The CDR3 reads CASSVQTGDAYNEQFF. CDR3 in DNA: TGTGCCAGCAGTGTACAGACAGGGGACGCCTACAATGAGCAGTTCTTC. The gene calls are TRBV25-1 and TRBJ2-1; 8 bases are a match to TRBD1. This CDR3 region has 16 residues. V lost 4 bases to trimming and J lost 2 bases; unmatched junction nucleotides: 7. Germline CDR1 MGHDK, CDR2 SYGVNS.

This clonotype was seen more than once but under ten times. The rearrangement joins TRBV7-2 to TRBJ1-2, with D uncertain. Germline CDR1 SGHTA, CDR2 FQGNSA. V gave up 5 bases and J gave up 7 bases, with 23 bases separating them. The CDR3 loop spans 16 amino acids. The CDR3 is CASSVRLGGTLSGYTF. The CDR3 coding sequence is TGTGCCAGCAGCGTTAGGTTAGGCGGTACCTTATCTGGCTACACCTTC.

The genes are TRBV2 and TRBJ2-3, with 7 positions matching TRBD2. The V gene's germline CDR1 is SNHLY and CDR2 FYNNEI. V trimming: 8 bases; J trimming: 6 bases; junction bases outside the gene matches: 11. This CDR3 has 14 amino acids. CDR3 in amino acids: CASRETSNSDTQYF. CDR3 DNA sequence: TGTGCCAGCCGAGAGACTAGCAACTCCGATACGCAGTATTTT.

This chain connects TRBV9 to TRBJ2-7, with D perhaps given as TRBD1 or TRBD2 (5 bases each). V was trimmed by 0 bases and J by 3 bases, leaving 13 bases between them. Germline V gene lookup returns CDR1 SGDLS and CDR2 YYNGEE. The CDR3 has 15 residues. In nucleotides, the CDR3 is TGTGCCAGCAGCGTAGGGGGACCGAGCATCTACGAGCAGTACTTC. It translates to CASSVGGPSIYEQYF.

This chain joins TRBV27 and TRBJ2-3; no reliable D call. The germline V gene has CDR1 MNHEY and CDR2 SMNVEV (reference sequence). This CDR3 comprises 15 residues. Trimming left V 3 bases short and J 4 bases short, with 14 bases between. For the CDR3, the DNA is TGTGCCAGCAGTTTCATGTCAACCCCCCCAGATACGCAGTATTTT. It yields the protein CASSFMSTPPDTQYF.

The CDR3 is CASSLSTDSYGYTF. In nucleotides, the CDR3 is TGTGCCAGCAGCTTGTCGACGGATTCCTATGGCTACACCTTC. The chain links TRBV7-8 to TRBJ1-2, with D unclear. The CDR3 runs 14 residues. Germline V gene data show CDR1 as SGHVS and CDR2 as FQNEAQ. V was shortened by 3 bases and J by 4 bases, with 12 bases between the two germline ends.

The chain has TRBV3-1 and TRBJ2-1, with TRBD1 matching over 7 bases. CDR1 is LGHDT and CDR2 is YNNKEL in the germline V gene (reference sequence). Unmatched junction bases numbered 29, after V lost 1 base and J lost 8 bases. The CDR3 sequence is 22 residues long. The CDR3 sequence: CASSQVLGVGSLWATGPHEQFF. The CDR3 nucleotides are TGTGCCAGCAGCCAAGTTTTGGGGGTAGGCAGTTTATGGGCGACAGGGCCCCATGAGCAGTTCTTC.

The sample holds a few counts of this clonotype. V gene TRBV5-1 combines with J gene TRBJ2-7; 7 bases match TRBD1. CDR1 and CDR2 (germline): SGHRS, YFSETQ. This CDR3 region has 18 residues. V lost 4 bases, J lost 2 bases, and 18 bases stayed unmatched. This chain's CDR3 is CASSASTGGRGSPYEQYF. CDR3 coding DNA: TGCGCCAGCAGCGCATCGACCGGTGGCAGGGGGAGTCCCTACGAGCAGTACTTC.

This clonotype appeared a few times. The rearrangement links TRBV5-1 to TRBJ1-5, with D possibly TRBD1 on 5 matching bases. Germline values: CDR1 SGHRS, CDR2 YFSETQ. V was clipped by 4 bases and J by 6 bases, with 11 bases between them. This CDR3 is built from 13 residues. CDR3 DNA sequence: TGCGCCAGCAGCGTGGAAGGGACTCAGCCCCAGCATTTT. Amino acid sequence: CASSVEGTQPQHF.

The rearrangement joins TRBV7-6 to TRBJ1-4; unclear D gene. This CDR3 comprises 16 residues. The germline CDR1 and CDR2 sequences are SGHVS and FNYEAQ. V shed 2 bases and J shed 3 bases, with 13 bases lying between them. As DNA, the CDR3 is TGTGCCAGCAGCTTATTTATGACTTCATCTAATGAAAAACTGTTTTTT. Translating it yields CASSLFMTSSNEKLFF.

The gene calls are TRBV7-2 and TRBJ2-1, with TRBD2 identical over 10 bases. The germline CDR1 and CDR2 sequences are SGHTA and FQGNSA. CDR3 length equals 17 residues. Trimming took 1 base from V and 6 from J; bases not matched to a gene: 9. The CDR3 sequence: CASSLDQRGGPGNEQFF. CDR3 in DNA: TGTGCCAGCAGCTTAGACCAGCGGGGGGGCCCGGGCAATGAGCAGTTCTTC.

The CDR3 sequence: CASSPGPSVTSTDTQYF. The CDR3 region has the DNA TGTGCCAGCAGTCCCGGGCCTAGCGTAACTAGCACAGATACGCAGTATTTT. J is TRBJ2-3 and V is TRBV6-2 or TRBV6-3; perhaps TRBD2 as D (6 bases). There are 17 residues in the CDR3. The V gene's germline CDR1 is MNHEY and CDR2 SVGEGT. V was cut by 5 bases and J by 0 bases, with 18 bases left in between.

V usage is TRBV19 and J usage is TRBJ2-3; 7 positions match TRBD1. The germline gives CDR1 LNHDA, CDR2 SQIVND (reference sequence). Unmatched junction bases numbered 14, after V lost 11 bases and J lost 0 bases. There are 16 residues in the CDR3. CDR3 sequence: CASDVTGAPSTDTQYF. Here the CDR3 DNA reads TGTGCCTCTGATGTTACAGGGGCCCCTAGCACAGATACGCAGTATTTT.

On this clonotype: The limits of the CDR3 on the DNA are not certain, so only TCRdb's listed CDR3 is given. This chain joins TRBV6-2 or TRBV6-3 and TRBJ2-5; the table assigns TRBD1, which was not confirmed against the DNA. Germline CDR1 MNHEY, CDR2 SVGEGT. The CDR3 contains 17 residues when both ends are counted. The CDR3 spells CASSSSATQGLGETQYF.

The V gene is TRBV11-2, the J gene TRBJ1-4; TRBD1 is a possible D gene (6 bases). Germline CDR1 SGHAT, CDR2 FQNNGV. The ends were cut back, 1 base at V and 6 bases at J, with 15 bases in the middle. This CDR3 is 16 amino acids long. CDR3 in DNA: TGTGCCAGCAGCTTAGGTCTTGCAGGGGCAGATGAAAAACTGTTTTTT. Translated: CASSLGLAGADEKLFF.

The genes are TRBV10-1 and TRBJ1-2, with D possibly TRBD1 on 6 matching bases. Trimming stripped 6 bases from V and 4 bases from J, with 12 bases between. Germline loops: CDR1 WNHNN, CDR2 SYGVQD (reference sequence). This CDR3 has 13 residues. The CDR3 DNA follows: TGCGCCAGCAGCGAAGACAGGCCCTATGGCTACACCTTC. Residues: CASSEDRPYGYTF.

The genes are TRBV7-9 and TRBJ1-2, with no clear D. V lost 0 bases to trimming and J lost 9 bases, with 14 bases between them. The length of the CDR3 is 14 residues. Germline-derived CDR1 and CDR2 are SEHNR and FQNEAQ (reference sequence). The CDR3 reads CASSLADLVWSYTF. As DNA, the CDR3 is TGTGCCAGCAGCTTAGCGGATCTGGTGTGGAGCTACACCTTC.

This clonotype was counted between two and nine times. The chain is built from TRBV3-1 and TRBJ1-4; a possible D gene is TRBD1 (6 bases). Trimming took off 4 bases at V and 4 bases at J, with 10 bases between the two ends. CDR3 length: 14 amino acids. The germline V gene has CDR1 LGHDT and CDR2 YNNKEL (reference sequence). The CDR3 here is CASSRTGYNEKLFF. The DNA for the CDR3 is TGTGCCAGCAGCCGAACAGGGTATAATGAAAAACTGTTTTTT.

This CDR3 is CSARDPVDNEQFF. In nucleotides, the CDR3 is TGCAGTGCTAGAGATCCGGTGGACAATGAGCAGTTCTTC. The chain employs TRBV20-1 and TRBJ2-1; the D is unclear. The CDR3 totals 13 residues. Trimming took 0 bases from V and 5 from J, leaving 8 bases between them. Germline values: CDR1 DFQATT, CDR2 SNEGSKA (reference sequence).

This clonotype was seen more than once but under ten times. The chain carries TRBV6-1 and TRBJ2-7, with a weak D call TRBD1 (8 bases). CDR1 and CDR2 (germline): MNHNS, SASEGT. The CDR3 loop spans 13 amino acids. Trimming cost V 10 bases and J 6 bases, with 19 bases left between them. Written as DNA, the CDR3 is TGTGCCATCACAGGGGGGGGAGTAAGCGAGCAGTACTTC. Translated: CAITGGGVSEQYF.

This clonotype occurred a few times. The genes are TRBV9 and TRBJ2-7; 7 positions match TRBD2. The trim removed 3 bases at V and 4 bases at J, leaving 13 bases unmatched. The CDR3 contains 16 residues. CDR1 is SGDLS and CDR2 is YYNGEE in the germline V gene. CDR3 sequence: CASSAPQAGTDYEQYF. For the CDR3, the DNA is TGTGCCAGCAGCGCTCCTCAAGCGGGGACGGATTACGAGCAGTACTTC.

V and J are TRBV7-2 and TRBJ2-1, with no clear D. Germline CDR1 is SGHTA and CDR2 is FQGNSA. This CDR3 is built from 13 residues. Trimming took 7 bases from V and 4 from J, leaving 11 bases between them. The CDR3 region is CASTLLPYNEQFF. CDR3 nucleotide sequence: TGTGCCAGCACCCTATTACCTTACAATGAGCAGTTCTTC.

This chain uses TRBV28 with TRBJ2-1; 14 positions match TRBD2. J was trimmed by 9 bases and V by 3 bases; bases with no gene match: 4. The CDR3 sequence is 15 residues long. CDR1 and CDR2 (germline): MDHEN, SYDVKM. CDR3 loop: CASSLPGLAGVEQFF. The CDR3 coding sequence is TGTGCCAGCAGTTTGCCGGGACTAGCGGGGGTTGAGCAGTTCTTC.